The present TCR beta chain was sequenced within a study of T cell responses to AZD1222 COVID-19 vaccine (dated by TCRdb to the early 2020s). In the study overall: Because spike-specific TCR depth and breadth did not differ between the two schedules, AZD1222 recipients who got a second dose at roughly 4 weeks were pooled with those who got a second dose at roughly 12 weeks. TCR sequencing was performed for 233 trial participants, of whom 200 to 220 were given two doses of AZD1222 and around 25 were given two doses of MenACWY control vaccine. Trial participants were enrolled by age into 18-55, 56-69 and 70-plus year subgroups, with roughly 160, 29 and 62 TCR-sequenced participants respectively.

Here V drops 1 base and J drops 3 bases, and the junction holds 7 bases not matched to any gene. The CDR3 contains 17 residues, cysteine and phenylalanine counted. Only CDR3 DNA is held: 51 bases, read in frame from base 1. The germline V gene encodes CDR1 SGHTA and CDR2 FQGNSA. On this clone itself: Its antigen remains undetermined. Base qualities were left out, and no much larger clone turns up one base away.

The sample's time point label is to be understood as: baseline before first vaccination. Vaccinee samples came from UK trials COV001 and COV002, including a single-blind randomized controlled phase 2/3 trial of AZD1222 (ChAdOx1 nCoV-19) in healthy adults. For TCRbeta chain sequencing, PBMC samples were collected from trial participants at day 0 and at day 28 after the second dose. The paper's findings and limits, for the study overall: Participants were mostly white British, with more females than males. The authors suggested clonal diversity may have been underestimated. A significant rise in spike-specific TCR breadth and depth was observed after two AZD1222 doses relative to day 0 and relative to MenACWY recipients. The 56-69-year group was small, and its depth increase did not reach significance, likely because of low power. Because no day 14 peak-response samples were available, repertoires were characterized only after the peak T cell response. Conclusions about previously exposed vaccinees were limited because only five to seven AZD1222 recipients were SARS-CoV-2 seropositive at baseline. Reportedly, close to half of the unique spike-specific TCRs recognized epitopes lying outside the regions that are mutated in the B.1.351 and B.1.1.7 variants. Vaccine-associated CD4 TCRs spanned the whole spike protein, with dominant responses in regions 160-218 and 743-854.

The CDR3 regions of human TCRbeta chains were subjected to immunosequencing. Turning to the authors' computational methods: TCRs in the repertoires were matched against a reference library of SARS-CoV-2-specific TCRs that had been generated with the MIRA antigen-specificity platform. Breadth was defined as the fraction of unique TCRs that were SARS-CoV-2-associated. Depth was defined as the fraction of total T cells that were SARS-CoV-2-associated. Using the MIRA data, each spike-specific TCR was mapped to the spike region that the TCR reacts to and placed in a CD4 or CD8 class. Log10-transformed breadth and depth values were compared by one-way ANOVA with Sidak's multiple comparisons tests. As stored in TCRdb, this immuneACCESS dataset retains in-frame rearrangements with V and J assigned. A fraction of the clones does not appear; measured against another copy, unresolved V genes explain less than half of the discrepancy, and the remainder lacks a known reason. V, J and clone size are those of that table, while D and trimming were read from the DNA. This sample holds under 200,000 clones; roughly 90% were observed only once. 5.5% of the sample belongs to the ten largest clones.

The sequence came from an adult in good health. Material: peripheral blood, obtained on day 0 of AZD1222 vaccination. The chain joins TRBV7-2 to TRBJ2-7, with TRBD2 identical over 12 junction bases. Here is the DNA: TGTGCCAGCAGCTTAGGCCGACTAGCGGGAGCGTTCTACGAGCAGTACTTC. This encodes CASSLGRLAGAFYEQYF.